This T cell receptor beta chain appears in the sequencing data of a study of blood T cell repertoires in COVID-19. Germline CDR1 and CDR2: ENHRY and SYGVKD. CDR3 size: 16 residues. Trimming removed 6 bases from V and 0 bases from J, with 15 bases in between. Sequenced by immunoSEQ multiplex PCR; TCRdb stores in-frame clones only, minus some. The sample lists 250,000 to 300,000 clones; 70% to 90% were seen once. The TCR comes from a woman aged 45-59 years who had recovered from COVID-19. V gene TRBV10-3 combines with J gene TRBJ2-1; weak D call: TRBD2 (5 bases). What was sequenced was PBMCs or T cells enriched from blood (not recorded which). CDR3 residues: CAISAPPGSSYNEQFF. The CDR3 nucleotides read TGTGCCATCAGCGCCCCCCCGGGAAGCTCCTACAATGAGCAGTTCTTC.